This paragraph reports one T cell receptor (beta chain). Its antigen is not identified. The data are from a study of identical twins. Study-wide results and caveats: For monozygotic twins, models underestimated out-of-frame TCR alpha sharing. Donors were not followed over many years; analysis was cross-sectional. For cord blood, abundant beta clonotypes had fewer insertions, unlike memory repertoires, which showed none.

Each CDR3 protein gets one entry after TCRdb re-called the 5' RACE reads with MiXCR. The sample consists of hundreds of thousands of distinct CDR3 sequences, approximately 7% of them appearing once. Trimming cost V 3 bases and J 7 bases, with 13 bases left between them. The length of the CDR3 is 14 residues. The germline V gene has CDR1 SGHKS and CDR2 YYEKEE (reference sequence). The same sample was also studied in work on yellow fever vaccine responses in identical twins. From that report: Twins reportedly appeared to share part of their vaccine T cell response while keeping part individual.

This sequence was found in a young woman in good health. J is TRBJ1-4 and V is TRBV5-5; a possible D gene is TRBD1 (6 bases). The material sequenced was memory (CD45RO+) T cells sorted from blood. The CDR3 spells CASSSQGQGEKLFF. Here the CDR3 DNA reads TGTGCCAGCAGCTCACAGGGCCAAGGTGAAAAACTGTTTTTT. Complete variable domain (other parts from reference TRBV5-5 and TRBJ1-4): DAGVTQSPTHLIKTRGQQVTLRCSPISGHKSVSWYQQVLGQGPQFIFQYYEKEERGRGNFPDRFSARQFPNYSSELNVNALLLGDSALYLCASSSQGQGEKLFFGSGTQLSVL.